This T cell receptor beta chain derives from a study of cytomegalovirus exposure and HLA in healthy donors. General observations from the study: Earlier analysis looked at TCR beta V segments, and most were productive about 90% or about 30% of the time.

This clone came up a few times. The antigen is not known. This PCR relied on a set of 60 Vbeta primers and 13 Jbeta primers. Method: immunoSEQ multiplex PCR; TCRdb's copy keeps in-frame clones and lacks some. The data show over 150,000 clones, roughly 82% seen once. Trimming at V came to 5 bases and at J to 7 bases, leaving 4 bases not matched to a gene. Germline loops: CDR1 LNHDA, CDR2 SQIVND (reference sequence). This CDR3 is built from 13 residues. The TCR comes from a man in his fifties in good health and CMV-seropositive. Sample: PBMCs. The chain uses TRBV19 and TRBJ1-2; 10 nucleotides align to TRBD1. CDR3 sequence reads: CASSSGTGAGYTF. As DNA, the CDR3 is TGTGCCAGTAGTTCGGGGACAGGGGCTGGCTACACCTTC.